The rows below give T cell receptor beta chains drawn from one sample of a study of T cells in Graves' hyperthyroidism and ophthalmopathy. TCRdb itself ran the multiplex PCR reads through MiXCR, one entry per CDR3 protein. Of roughly 100,000 distinct CDR3 sequences in the sample, 47% were seen once. Sequenced material: blood. Source of these receptors: a man aged 35-49 years with Graves' hyperthyroidism. CDR3s include the opening cysteine and the closing phenylalanine or tryptophan. Each record gives: clone size, V gene, D gene, J gene, CDR3 protein, CDR3 DNA. D genes are given only for firm matches. Clone size appears in some rows only: once, few, many, or a class for an expanded clone.

clone size: .
V gene: TRBV20-1
D gene: .
J gene: TRBJ2-7
CDR3 protein: CSAGVWTYEQYF
CDR3 DNA: TGCAGTGCTGGAGTCTGGACCTACGAGCAGTACTTC

clone size: .
V gene: TRBV20-1
D gene: .
J gene: TRBJ1-5
CDR3 protein: CSAREDKGGGQPQHF
CDR3 DNA: TGCAGTGCTAGAGAAGATAAGGGGGGAGGGCAGCCCCAGCATTTT

clone size: many
V gene: TRBV6-5
D gene: .
J gene: TRBJ2-1
CDR3 protein: CASSYSNTNNEQFF
CDR3 DNA: TGTGCCAGCAGTTACTCGAACACTAACAATGAGCAGTTCTTC

clone size: many
V gene: TRBV6-5
D gene: .
J gene: TRBJ2-7
CDR3 protein: CASSYSLQATYEQYF
CDR3 DNA: TGTGCCAGCAGTTACTCGCTGCAGGCCACCTACGAGCAGTACTTC

clone size: .
V gene: TRBV20-1
D gene: .
J gene: TRBJ2-5
CDR3 protein: CSARGRETQYF
CDR3 DNA: TGCAGTGCTAGGGGACGGGAGACCCAGTACTTC

clone size: many
V gene: TRBV4-3
D gene: TRBD2
J gene: TRBJ2-7
CDR3 protein: CASSQEASGTYEQYF
CDR3 DNA: TGCGCCAGCAGCCAAGAGGCTAGCGGGACCTACGAGCAGTACTTC

clone size: .
V gene: TRBV15
D gene: .
J gene: TRBJ2-7
CDR3 protein: CATSSLGRGEIYEQYF
CDR3 DNA: TGTGCCACCAGCAGCTTGGGCAGGGGGGAAATCTACGAGCAGTACTTC

clone size: .
V gene: TRBV20-1
D gene: TRBD1
J gene: TRBJ1-2
CDR3 protein: CSARGDRGGPNYGYTF
CDR3 DNA: TGCAGTGCTAGGGGGGACAGGGGAGGTCCTAACTATGGCTACACCTTC

clone size: few
V gene: TRBV5-5
D gene: .
J gene: TRBJ1-2
CDR3 protein: CASSSSVGLYGYTF
CDR3 DNA: TGTGCCAGCAGCTCGTCGGTGGGATTATATGGCTACACCTTC

clone size: once
V gene: TRBV19
D gene: .
J gene: TRBJ2-1
CDR3 protein: CASGKGVGEQFF
CDR3 DNA: TGTGCCAGTGGCAAGGGGGTGGGGGAGCAGTTCTTC

clone size: many
V gene: TRBV19
D gene: TRBD1
J gene: TRBJ2-7
CDR3 protein: CASSKDRDYEQYF
CDR3 DNA: TGTGCCAGTAGTAAGGACAGGGACTACGAGCAGTACTTC

clone size: .
V gene: TRBV24-1
D gene: .
J gene: TRBJ2-7
CDR3 protein: CATSDSPGTGTYEQYF
CDR3 DNA: TGTGCCACCAGTGATTCCCCAGGGACGGGTACCTACGAGCAGTACTTC

clone size: .
V gene: TRBV28
D gene: TRBD1
J gene: TRBJ1-4
CDR3 protein: CASSWGTATNEKLFF
CDR3 DNA: TGTGCCAGCAGTTGGGGGACAGCAACTAATGAAAAACTGTTTTTT

clone size: many
V gene: TRBV11-1
D gene: TRBD1
J gene: TRBJ2-1
CDR3 protein: CATTDRLNEQFF
CDR3 DNA: TGTGCCACTACGGACAGGCTCAATGAGCAGTTCTTC

clone size: once
V gene: TRBV19
D gene: TRBD1
J gene: TRBJ1-2
CDR3 protein: CASSTGTGIFYGYTF
CDR3 DNA: TGTGCCAGTAGCACCGGGACAGGGATTTTCTATGGCTACACCTTC

clone size: .
V gene: TRBV20-1
D gene: .
J gene: TRBJ2-1
CDR3 protein: CGARAGTYNAQFF
CDR3 DNA: TGCGGTGCTAGAGCCGGGACGTACAATGCGCAGTTCTTC

clone size: many
V gene: TRBV11-3
D gene: TRBD1
J gene: TRBJ2-2
CDR3 protein: CASSDRDNTGELFF
CDR3 DNA: TGTGCCAGCAGCGACAGGGACAACACCGGGGAGCTGTTTTTT

clone size: many
V gene: TRBV4-3
D gene: TRBD2
J gene: TRBJ2-2
CDR3 protein: CASSQELAGVGELFF
CDR3 DNA: TGCGCCAGCAGCCAAGAGCTAGCGGGAGTCGGGGAGCTGTTTTTT

clone size: many
V gene: TRBV5-1
D gene: TRBD1
J gene: TRBJ1-2
CDR3 protein: CASSLRQGAHYGYTF
CDR3 DNA: TGCGCCAGCAGCTTGAGACAGGGGGCCCACTATGGCTACACCTTC

clone size: .
V gene: TRBV5-1
D gene: .
J gene: TRBJ2-7
CDR3 protein: CASSSDGPAYEQYF
CDR3 DNA: TGCGCCAGCAGTTCGGATGGGCCAGCCTACGAGCAGTACTTC